This TCR beta chain was captured by sequencing in a study of cytomegalovirus exposure and HLA in healthy donors. Regarding the study as a whole: With later analysis, a missense DCLRE1C variant became linked to TCR beta V- and J-gene trimming. Most TCRs appeared rarely, but some public TCRs recurred in many donors. Cytomegalovirus-associated status was assigned to about 150 TCR beta chains.

This clone was seen a handful of times. Its target is not known. PCR primers comprised 60 Vbeta and 13 Jbeta primers. The protocol was immunoSEQ multiplex PCR, while the TCRdb copy is restricted to in-frame clones and leaves out a portion. Of over 150,000 clones listed, 80% are singletons. Germline CDR1 and CDR2: SGHNT and YENEEA. J was trimmed by 4 bases and V by 5 bases; bases with no gene match: 10. The length of the CDR3 is 15 residues. The J gene is TRBJ1-1, the V gene TRBV11-3; the match to TRBD1 covers 7 bases. The TCR comes from a human donor in good health. The sequenced sample was PBMCs. In DNA form, the CDR3 reads TGTGCCAGCAGCCGTCCCGGGACAGCGGGCACTGAAGCTTTCTTT. Translated: CASSRPGTAGTEAFF. The full variable domain, completed using reference TRBV11-3 and TRBJ1-1, is EAGVVQSPRYKIIEKKQPVAFWCNPISGHNTLYWYLQNLGQGPELLIRYENEEAVDDSQLPKDRFSAERLKGVDSTLKIQPAELGDSAVYLCASSRPGTAGTEAFFGQGTRLTVV.